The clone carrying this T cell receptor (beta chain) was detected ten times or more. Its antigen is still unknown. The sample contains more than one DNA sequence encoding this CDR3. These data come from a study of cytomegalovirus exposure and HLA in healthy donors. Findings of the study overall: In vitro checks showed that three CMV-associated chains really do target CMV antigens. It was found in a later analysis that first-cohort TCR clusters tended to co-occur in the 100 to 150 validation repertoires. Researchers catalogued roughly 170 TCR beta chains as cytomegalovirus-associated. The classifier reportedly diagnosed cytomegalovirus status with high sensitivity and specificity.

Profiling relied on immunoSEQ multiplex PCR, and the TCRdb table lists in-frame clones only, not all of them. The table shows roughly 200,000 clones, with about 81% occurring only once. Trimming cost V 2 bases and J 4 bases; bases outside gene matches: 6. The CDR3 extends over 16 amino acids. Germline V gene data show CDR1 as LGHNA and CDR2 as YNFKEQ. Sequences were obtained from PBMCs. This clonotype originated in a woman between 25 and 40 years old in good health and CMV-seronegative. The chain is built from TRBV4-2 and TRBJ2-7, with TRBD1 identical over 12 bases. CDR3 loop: CASSQSGTGGVYEQYF. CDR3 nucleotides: TGTGCCAGCAGCCAATCCGGGACAGGGGGCGTGTACGAGCAGTACTTC.